This TCR beta chain was found in a study of Ad26.COV2.S vaccination and SARS-CoV-2 variants. Study-level information: Ad26.COV2.S, an intramuscular injection, was given once or twice 56 days apart.

This CDR3 is built from 15 residues. V was clipped by 1 base and J by 0 bases, with 7 bases between them. The germline CDR1 and CDR2 sequences are LNHNV and YYDKDF (reference sequence). Findings and limits, study-wide: Among vaccine recipients, spike-specific TCR breadth exceeded that of placebo recipients.

Clones were sequenced by immunoSEQ multiplex PCR, and TCRdb holds only the in-frame ones, with some missing. The table shows about 480,000 clones, with around 88% occurring only once. A word on this clone: The antigen is unknown.

Indicated treatment: around 19 received Ad26.COV2.S at low or high dose, single or two shots; about 5 received placebo; per-sample allocation not given. Following the first vaccine or placebo injection, samples were taken on day 63. The individual, an adult aged 18-55 years, was a donor in Boston. An Ad26 vector expressing Wuhan-strain SARS-CoV-2 spike constituted the vaccine. The specimen comprised peripheral blood, sampled in a trial of Ad26.COV2.S vaccine versus placebo. The TCR originated in a person aged 18 to 65 who received the Ad26.COV2.S COVID-19 vaccine or a placebo. This chain links TRBV15 with TRBJ2-1; possible D gene TRBD1, 5 bases. This CDR3 reads CATSRGDSSYNEQFF. CDR3 nucleotides: TGTGCCACCAGCAGAGGAGACAGCTCCTACAATGAGCAGTTCTTC.